These 8 T cell receptor beta chains were all obtained from the same sample, sequenced in a study of blood T cell repertoires in COVID-19. The repertoire was sequenced with immunoSEQ multiplex PCR; TCRdb's copy has only in-frame clones and lacks some. Among 150,000 to 200,000 clones listed, over 75% were seen once. Sample: peripheral blood. The receptors come from a human donor in a cohort sampled during active COVID-19.

The J gene is TRBJ2-5, the V gene TRBV7-7, with D possibly matching TRBD2 (6 bases). The CDR3 is made up of 15 amino acids. The germline V gene encodes CDR1 SSHAT and CDR2 FNYEAQ (reference sequence). V was pared by 2 bases and J by 4 bases, with 14 bases between. The DNA for the CDR3 is TGTGCCAGCAGCTTAAGGGACTCGACAAGAGAGACCCAGTACTTC. Protein product: CASSLRDSTRETQYF.

The V call is TRBV18, the J call TRBJ2-1; 8 bases fit TRBD1. The CDR3 runs to 15 residues. The germline CDR1 and CDR2 sequences are KGHSH and LQKENI. Trimming removed 6 bases from V and 5 bases from J; junction bases left unmatched: 9. The CDR3 bases are TGTGCCAGCTCCTCGCGGACAGGGAAAAACAATGAGCAGTTCTTC. Its protein is CASSSRTGKNNEQFF.

This clone was observed once. V is TRBV2 and J is TRBJ2-7; no firm D call. The germline gives CDR1 SNHLY, CDR2 FYNNEI. Deletions cut 6 bases from V and 3 bases from J, with 6 bases between. There are 11 residues in the CDR3. The CDR3 here is CASRSGYEQYF. CDR3 nucleotides: TGTGCCAGCAGGTCGGGCTACGAGCAGTACTTC.

The chain couples TRBV5-1 to TRBJ2-3; 10 bases map to TRBD2. The CDR3 is made up of 15 amino acids. V was clipped by 5 bases and J by 0 bases; unmatched bases: 3. Germline V CDR1 and CDR2: SGHRS, YFSETQ. The CDR3 spells CASRIAGGSTDTQYF. CDR3 coding DNA: TGCGCCAGCAGAATAGCGGGGGGTAGCACAGATACGCAGTATTTT.

This CDR3 is CASRTGGAGEETQYF. The CDR3 DNA is TGTGCCAGCAGGACAGGGGGCGCAGGGGAAGAGACCCAGTACTTC. The chain employs TRBV6-6 and TRBJ2-5; 10 bases map to TRBD1. Germline assignment: CDR1 MNHNY and CDR2 SVGAGI (reference sequence). Germline trimming cut 6 bases from V and 3 bases from J; bases unmatched to any gene: 7. The length of the CDR3 is 15 residues.

The chain joins TRBV29-1 to TRBJ1-5; D may be TRBD1 (5 bases). Per the germline V gene, CDR1 is SQVTM and CDR2 is ANQGSEA. This CDR3 comprises 13 residues. V was shortened by 4 bases and J by 4 bases, with 11 bases between the two germline ends. The CDR3 region is CSVVAAGNQPQHF. The CDR3 DNA is TGCAGCGTTGTCGCGGCAGGGAATCAGCCCCAGCATTTT.

The rearrangement uses TRBV15 and TRBJ1-2; D is unclear. The V and J ends lost 3 bases and 4 bases respectively, with 12 bases between them. Germline loops: CDR1 LNHNV, CDR2 YYDKDF (reference sequence). The CDR3 consists of 14 residues. CDR3 residues: CATSRGLPTYGYTF. The CDR3 nucleotides are TGTGCCACCAGCAGGGGCTTACCAACCTATGGCTACACCTTC.

J is TRBJ1-2 and V is TRBV14, with 8 bases fitting TRBD1. CDR3 length equals 20 residues. Germline assignment: CDR1 SGHDN and CDR2 FVKESK. V shed 1 base, J shed 6 bases, and the junction held 22 bases outside the gene matches. CDR3 DNA: TGTGCCAGCAGCCAAGTGGGCCTTAGACAGGGGCTCGACGAAGGGGATGGCTACACCTTC. Its protein product is CASSQVGLRQGLDEGDGYTF.